Below, 27 T cell receptor beta chains from the same sample are listed, as sequenced in a study of Graves' ophthalmopathy and Graves' hyperthyroidism. Amplified material comprised TCR beta CDR3 regions derived from RNA transcripts. The first round was an RT-PCR with HTBI primers, and the second round was a multiplex PCR. TCRdb re-called the multiplex PCR reads through MiXCR, storing one row per CDR3 protein. The sample carries about 740,000 distinct CDR3 sequences, 40% recorded once. The specimen was peripheral blood. The receptors originated from an adult man with Graves' ophthalmopathy.

The chain links TRBV7-9 to TRBJ2-2; no firm D call. Germline-derived CDR1 and CDR2 are SEHNR and FQNEAQ (reference sequence). V lost 5 bases, J lost 8 bases, and 12 bases lay in between. This CDR3 has 13 amino acids. The CDR3 coding sequence is TGTGCCAGCAGCCCGAAACAGACAGGGGAGCTGTTTTTT. It codes for CASSPKQTGELFF.

The V call is TRBV4-3, the J call TRBJ2-7, with D maybe TRBD1 (5 bases). Trimming removed 1 base at V and 0 bases at J, with 10 bases between. Germline V lookup: CDR1 LGHNA, CDR2 YSLEER. The CDR3 covers 15 residues. This CDR3 is CASSQGVGDSYEQYF. CDR3 nucleotide sequence: TGCGCCAGCAGCCAAGGGGTAGGGGACTCCTACGAGCAGTACTTC.

About this clonotype: A read error is possible here, since a much larger clone lies one base away. The chain recombines TRBV5-6 with TRBJ1-2; D is uncertain. Trimming took off 7 bases at V and 6 bases at J, with 10 bases between the two ends. The germline gives CDR1 SGHDT, CDR2 YYEEEE. This CDR3 spans 11 amino acids. Written as DNA, the CDR3 is TGTGCCAGCGGCGGCGGGGATGGCTACACCTTC. This sequence encodes CASGGGDGYTF.

There are many counts of this clonotype. The V gene is TRBV7-9, the J gene TRBJ2-5; 9 nucleotides align to TRBD1. Germline V gene sequence: CDR1 SEHNR, CDR2 FQNEAQ (reference sequence). V dropped 6 bases and J dropped 10; count of bases not matched to a gene: 18. This CDR3 comprises 16 residues. The CDR3: CASSPGTGNFIGGQYF. In DNA form, the CDR3 reads TGTGCCAGCAGTCCCGGGACAGGGAATTTCATTGGGGGCCAGTACTTC.

This clonotype was counted a single time. The V call is TRBV19, the J call TRBJ2-7; D gene ambiguous. Germline assignment: CDR1 LNHDA and CDR2 SQIVND (reference sequence). Trimming took 6 bases from V and 2 from J, leaving 14 bases between them. This CDR3 region has 14 residues. The CDR3 region is CASSIQSRAYEQYF. The DNA of the CDR3 is TGTGCCAGTAGCATACAAAGCCGGGCCTACGAGCAGTACTTC.

This clonotype was recorded at least ten times. This chain uses TRBV19 with TRBJ1-1, with TRBD1 as a possible D gene (5 bases). Germline loops: CDR1 LNHDA, CDR2 SQIVND (reference sequence). Trimming removed 9 bases at V and 6 bases at J, with 11 bases between. The CDR3 sequence is 11 residues long. The CDR3 bases are TGTGCCAGCAGGGACGGTGCTGAAGCTTTCTTT. Translation gives CASRDGAEAFF. The full variable domain, with the rest looked up from reference TRBV19 and TRBJ1-1, is DGGITQSPKYLFRKEGQNVTLSCEQNLNHDAMYWYRQDPGQGLRLIYYSQIVNDFQKGDIAEGYSVSREKKESFPLTVTSAQKNPTAFYLCASRDGAEAFFGQGTRLTVV.

The V gene is TRBV5-1, the J gene TRBJ1-2, with 9 bases identical to TRBD1. The CDR3 length is 14 residues. V was clipped by 3 bases and J by 7 bases; unmatched bases: 7. Germline CDR1 and CDR2: SGHRS and YFSETQ. CDR3 in amino acids: CASSSNTGGSGYTF. The CDR3 DNA follows: TGCGCCAGCAGCTCAAATACAGGGGGCTCTGGCTACACCTTC.

This clonotype was found many times. The chain carries TRBV19 and TRBJ2-6; D call uncertain. With 7 bases removed from V and 0 bases from J, the gap between germline ends came to 10 bases. Germline lookup yields CDR1 LNHDA and CDR2 SQIVND (reference sequence). CDR3 length: 15 residues. For the CDR3, the DNA is TGTGCCAGTATTAATCTCGGCTCTGGGGCCAACGTCCTGACTTTC. Encoded protein: CASINLGSGANVLTF.

This clonotype was detected ten times or more. V is TRBV7-9 and J is TRBJ1-2, with a weak D call TRBD1 (6 bases). Trimming took off 1 base at V and 14 bases at J, with 11 bases between the two ends. Germline assignment: CDR1 SEHNR and CDR2 FQNEAQ (reference sequence). There are 11 residues in the CDR3. CDR3 amino acids: CASSLGQAKTF. CDR3 in DNA: TGTGCCAGCAGCTTAGGACAGGCCAAAACCTTC.

With respect to this clonotype: The junction departs from germline at one end; a sequencing error may be responsible. J is TRBJ1-2 and V is TRBV10-2, with D possibly TRBD1 on 5 matching bases. CDR1 and CDR2 (germline): WSHSY, SAAADI. This CDR3 has 17 residues. The CDR3 is CASSPKSGQGLNYGYTF. The CDR3, as DNA: TGTGCCAGCTCACCGAAATCGGGGCAGGGCCTTAACTATGGCTACACCTTC.

There are a few counts of this clonotype. The junction and the germline gene differ at one end; a read error may be behind it. The CDR3 here is CASSEGRSGANVLTF. DNA of the CDR3: TGTGCCAGCAGTGAAGGGAGGTCTGGGGCCAACGTCCTGACTTTC. The V gene is TRBV10-3, the J gene TRBJ2-6; perhaps TRBD2 as D (6 bases). Germline V gene sequence: CDR1 ENHRY, CDR2 SYGVKD. The CDR3 spans 15 residues.

This clonotype was found a few times. V is TRBV9 and J is TRBJ1-6, with D unresolved. The CDR3 runs to 14 residues. From germline, CDR1 is SGDLS and CDR2 YYNGEE. V lost 4 bases, J lost 8 bases, and 13 bases lay in between. This chain's CDR3 is CASSPGLLDSPLHF. The DNA for the CDR3 is TGTGCCAGCAGCCCCGGACTCTTGGATTCACCCCTCCACTTT.

On this clonotype: Sequence at one end of the junction differs from germline and may be a read error. The chain uses TRBV7-9 and TRBJ2-7; possible D gene TRBD1, 6 bases. This CDR3 is built from 15 residues. The germline CDR1 and CDR2 sequences are SEHNR and FQNEAQ (reference sequence). DNA of the CDR3: TGTGCCAGCAGCTTAAAGGGGGATAGCTCCTGCGAGCAGTACTTC. Encoded protein: CASSLKGDSSCEQYF.

Many counts were recorded for this clonotype. The V call is TRBV12-3 or TRBV12-4, the J call TRBJ1-5; D unclear. The CDR3 extends over 13 amino acids. Deletions cut 5 bases from V and 1 base from J, with 6 bases between. CDR3 coding DNA: TGTGCCAGCAGTGTCCAAAGCAATCAGCCCCAGCATTTT. Encoded protein: CASSVQSNQPQHF.

This clonotype was seen at least ten times. The chain carries TRBV7-3 and TRBJ1-1, with D unclear. The CDR3 covers 14 residues. Germline V gives CDR1 SGHTA, CDR2 FQGTGA. V was shortened by 1 base and J by 1 base, with 7 bases between the two germline ends. The CDR3 DNA reads TGTGCCAGCAGCTTAAGATCAGAGAACACTGAAGCTTTCTTT. Translating gives CASSLRSENTEAFF.

This clonotype was observed a single time. The chain uses TRBV25-1 and TRBJ2-7, with 10 bases fitting TRBD1. CDR1 is MGHDK and CDR2 is SYGVNS in the germline V gene. Trimming at V came to 5 bases and at J to 4 bases, leaving 11 bases not matched to a gene. The CDR3 has 16 amino acids. The CDR3 DNA sequence: TGTGCCAGCAGTTCAAAGGGACAGGGGTATATTTACGAGCAGTACTTC. This encodes CASSSKGQGYIYEQYF.

In its sample, this clonotype was seen many times. The chain combines TRBV7-2 with TRBJ1-2; TRBD1 agrees at 7 bases. Trimming took 3 bases from V and 5 from J; bases not matched to a gene: 6. CDR1 and CDR2 from the germline V gene are SGHTA and FQGNSA. CDR3 length: 14 residues. The CDR3 here is CASSFLDRAYGYTF. The CDR3 coding sequence is TGTGCCAGCAGCTTCCTCGACAGGGCGTATGGCTACACCTTC.

This clonotype was found a few times. V and J are TRBV5-6 and TRBJ2-2; 7 bases agree with TRBD2. CDR3 length equals 17 residues. The germline CDR1 and CDR2 sequences are SGHDT and YYEEEE. V trimming: 4 bases; J trimming: 2 bases; junction bases outside the gene matches: 11. The CDR3 loop is CASSGLAGASNTGELFF. The DNA for the CDR3 is TGTGCCAGCAGCGGATTGGCGGGAGCCTCCAACACCGGGGAGCTGTTTTTT.

This clonotype was detected ten times or more. This chain uses TRBV12-3 or TRBV12-4 with TRBJ1-2, with TRBD1 identical over 10 bases. The CDR3 loop spans 15 amino acids. Losses at the gene ends were 6 bases for V and 2 bases for J; bases not matched to a gene: 6. CDR3 nucleotides: TGTGCCAGCAGCTTGCCGGGACAGGGGAACTATGGCTACACCTTC. The encoded protein is CASSLPGQGNYGYTF.

The J gene is TRBJ2-7, the V gene TRBV20-1, with D unclear. V dropped 6 bases and J dropped 13 bases, with 16 bases sitting between them. The CDR3 contains 10 residues. Germline values: CDR1 DFQATT, CDR2 SNEGSKA (reference sequence). The CDR3 DNA reads TGCAGTGCCCACGCTAGGGTGGAATACTTC. Residues: CSAHARVEYF.

To note about this clonotype: This may arise from a read error, as a much more abundant clone is one base away. The chain uses TRBV7-2 and TRBJ2-7; 10 bases match TRBD2. The CDR3 loop spans 15 amino acids. The V gene's germline CDR1 is SGHTA and CDR2 FQGNSA. The CDR3 nucleotides are TGTGCCAGCAGCGTTAGCGGGGGGCTCTCCTACGAGCGGTACTTC. Translation: CASSVSGGLSYERYF.

This clonotype was recorded a few times. The chain is built from TRBV19 and TRBJ1-1; tentative D call: TRBD1 (5 bases). V was clipped by 5 bases and J by 8 bases, with 15 bases between them. There are 13 residues in the CDR3. Looked up from germline, CDR1 is LNHDA and CDR2 is SQIVND (reference sequence). The chain's CDR3 is CASSPPGEREAFF. The CDR3 DNA sequence: TGTGCCAGTAGTCCTCCGGGGGAGCGAGAAGCTTTCTTT.

The chain uses TRBV24-1 and TRBJ1-5; TRBD1 might be the D (5 bases). The CDR3 has 16 residues. CDR1 is KGHDR and CDR2 is SFDVKD in the germline V gene. V lost 11 bases and J lost 1, with 20 bases in between. As DNA, the CDR3 is TGTGCCAGCTCACCACTCAAGGGGACGAGCAATCAGCCCCAGCATTTT. Its protein is CASSPLKGTSNQPQHF.

The chain employs TRBV4-2 and TRBJ2-7; 7 positions agree with TRBD2. V gave up 0 bases and J gave up 1 base; unmatched junction bases: 6. This CDR3 region has 16 residues. From germline, CDR1 is LGHNA and CDR2 YNFKEQ. The CDR3 DNA is TGTGCCAGCAGCCAAGACCATGGGACTAATTCCTACGAGCAGTACTTC. Protein: CASSQDHGTNSYEQYF.

This chain uses TRBV4-3 with TRBJ1-2; D is unclear. Per germline, CDR1 LGHNA and CDR2 YSLEER. Trimming pared 4 bases from V and 7 bases from J, leaving 22 bases between. This CDR3 has 16 amino acids. CDR3 region: CASSLVRTIVMSGYTF. CDR3 nucleotide sequence: TGCGCCAGCAGCCTCGTACGGACCATAGTTATGAGTGGCTACACCTTC.

CDR3 amino acids: CASSESVVATLHF. Here the CDR3 DNA reads TGTGCCAGCAGTGAGAGTGTCGTCGCCACCCTCCACTTT. This chain connects TRBV9 to TRBJ1-6; the D is unclear. Germline CDR1 reads SGDLS; CDR2 reads YYNGEE. Trimming removed 5 bases at V and 14 bases at J, with 17 bases between. The CDR3 spans 13 residues.

The V call is TRBV29-1, the J call TRBJ1-1; D unresolved. Trimming removed 8 bases at V and 1 base at J, with 11 bases between. This CDR3 has 12 amino acids. Germline lookup yields CDR1 SQVTM and CDR2 ANQGSEA. The CDR3: CSLRTANTEAFF. DNA for the CDR3: TGCAGCTTAAGGACGGCGAACACTGAAGCTTTCTTT.